The 2 T cell receptor beta chains presented below share a single source sample, sequenced in a study of regulatory T cells in long-lasting Graves disease. Time point noted: persistent/refractory GD, antithyroid drugs over 5 years with positive TRAb. Generation of the TCR library employed RNA extracted from PBMCs. Building of the TCR beta libraries involved iRepertoire HTBI primers and Arm-PCR of CDR3 regions. Via MiXCR, TCRdb re-called the multiplex PCR reads, giving one row per CDR3 protein. The sample lists around 460,000 distinct CDR3 sequences; 20% to 25% were seen once. The sequencing used peripheral blood mononuclear cells (PBMCs), collected when the disease was refractory, from a patient treated with antithyroid drugs. The receptor source for this set is a female donor with Graves disease.

This clonotype was counted many times. The chain links TRBV12-3 or TRBV12-4 to TRBJ1-5; weak D call: TRBD1 (5 bases). CDR3 length: 14 residues. Trimming took 5 bases from V and 0 from J, leaving 8 bases between them. The CDR3 DNA reads TGTGCCAGCAGTGAAGACAGTAGCAATCAGCCCCAGCATTTT. It is translated as CASSEDSSNQPQHF.

The chain couples TRBV3-1 to TRBJ2-7, with D uncertain. V lost 4 bases to trimming and J lost 6 bases, with 13 bases between them. The CDR3 contains 13 residues. The germline V gene has CDR1 LGHDT and CDR2 YNNKEL (reference sequence). This chain's CDR3 is CASSLRTRGEQYF. The CDR3 DNA sequence: TGTGCCAGCAGCCTTCGGACCCGAGGCGAGCAGTACTTC.